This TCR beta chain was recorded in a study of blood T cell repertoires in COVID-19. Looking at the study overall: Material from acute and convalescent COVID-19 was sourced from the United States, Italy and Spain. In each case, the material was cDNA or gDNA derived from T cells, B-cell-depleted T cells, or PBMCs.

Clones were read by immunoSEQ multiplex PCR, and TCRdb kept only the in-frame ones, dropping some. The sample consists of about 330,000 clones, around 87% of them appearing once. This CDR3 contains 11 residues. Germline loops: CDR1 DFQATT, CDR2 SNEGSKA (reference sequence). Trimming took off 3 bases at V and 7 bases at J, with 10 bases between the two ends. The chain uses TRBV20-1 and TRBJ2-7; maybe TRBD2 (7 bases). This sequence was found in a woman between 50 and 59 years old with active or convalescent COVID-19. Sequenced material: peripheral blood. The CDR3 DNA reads TGCAGTGCTAGGAAGGGGGGGGAGCAGTACTTC. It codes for CSARKGGEQYF.